This T cell receptor (beta chain) is drawn from a study of cytomegalovirus exposure and HLA in healthy donors. Study background: Of some 400 genotyped donors, about 81% grouped in the Caucasian-associated ancestry cluster. General study points: In a later analysis, at a false discovery rate of 0.05, fewer than 20,000 TCR beta sequences were associated with HLA alleles. Associated with cytomegalovirus, according to the listing, were 150 to 200 TCR beta chains. HLA restriction was apparent for most CMV-associated TCR beta chains in a later analysis.

This clone was seen only once. The antigen is undetermined. This CDR3 contains 15 residues. V lost 6 bases and J lost 2; bases outside the gene matches: 10. Germline CDR1 and CDR2: SGHDN and FVKESK. In the PCR, 60 Vbeta and 13 Jbeta primers were used. Measured with immunoSEQ multiplex PCR; TCRdb has only the in-frame clones, and not every one. Here the sample spans a few hundred thousand clones, about four fifths being singletons. Material: PBMCs. The chain couples TRBV14 to TRBJ2-7; 7 nucleotides align to TRBD1. The receptor's source is a man in his thirties or forties in good health and CMV-seronegative. DNA for the CDR3: TGTGCCAGCAGTCGAGAACTCGGACAGGCCTACGAGCAGTACTTC. This gives the protein CASSRELGQAYEQYF.